One and the same sample provided the 4 T cell receptor beta chains below, sequenced in a study of shared clonotypes between healthy human individuals. Sequenced by immunoSEQ multiplex PCR; TCRdb stores in-frame clones only, minus some. The data show some 2,100,000 clones, nearly 97% seen once. The sample comprised naive CD4+ T cells sorted from blood. Subset denoted: CD45RA+ positively selected. Every receptor here comes from a man aged 18 to 30 in good health.

The chain has TRBV30 and TRBJ1-5; TRBD1 agrees at 12 bases. CDR3 length: 14 residues. The germline gives CDR1 GTSNPN, CDR2 SVGIG (reference sequence). J lost 6 bases, V lost 5 bases, and 5 bases had no gene match. CDR3 loop: CAWGDRGRGQPQHF. CDR3 coding DNA: TGTGCCTGGGGGGACAGGGGGCGAGGTCAGCCCCAGCATTTT.

This sequence joins TRBV18 and TRBJ2-7; 9 bases align to TRBD1. Germline CDR1 and CDR2: KGHSH and LQKENI. Losses at the gene ends were 6 bases for V and 2 bases for J; bases not matched to a gene: 5. The CDR3 runs 14 residues. The CDR3 nucleotides are TGTGCCAGCTCCTCGACAGGGGGGCCCTACGAGCAGTACTTC. Translating gives CASSSTGGPYEQYF.

The chain joins TRBV10-1 to TRBJ2-3; 11 nucleotides align to TRBD2. Trimming removed 8 bases from V and 6 bases from J; junction bases left unmatched: 10. The CDR3 runs to 15 residues. In germline, CDR1 is WNHNN, CDR2 SYGVQD (reference sequence). CDR3 protein: CASPIAGGPRDTQYF. CDR3 coding DNA: TGCGCCAGCCCCATAGCGGGAGGGCCAAGGGATACGCAGTATTTT.

The chain combines TRBV28 with TRBJ2-3, with D hard to call. The length of the CDR3 is 14 residues. The V end lost 3 bases, the J end lost 7 bases, and 14 bases lay between the germline ends. Germline V gene lookup returns CDR1 MDHEN and CDR2 SYDVKM. The CDR3 loop reads CASSLRAFLNTQYF. The CDR3 nucleotides are TGTGCCAGCAGTTTGCGAGCATTTCTGAATACGCAGTATTTT.